Listed below are T cell receptor beta chains from one sample, sequenced in a study of T cell repertoires in cytomegalovirus infection. TCRdb independently ran MiXCR on the reads; one entry per CDR3 protein. The repertoire includes fewer than 1,000,000 distinct CDR3 sequences, roughly 30% of them detected once, and over 13% sits in the top ten. No antigen has been assigned to these receptors. The sample was cultured CD8+ T cells from PBMCs, taken from culture after CMV antigen stimulation. The receptor set was obtained from a human donor in good health (CMV status not recorded). Some clones in this sample may be carry-over from other donors' samples. Each CDR3 is given with its conserved first and last residue. The D gene is left open where the match is weak. Not every row has a clone size; where given, it reads once, few, many or a size class.

clone_size	v_call	cdr3_length	j_call	d_call	cdr3_nt	cdr3_aa
NA	TRBV4-1	15	TRBJ1-1	TRBD1	TGCGCCAGCAGCCAAGGGGGGACAGGGAACACTGAAGCTTTCTTT	CASSQGGTGNTEAFF
NA	TRBV3-1	13	TRBJ2-1	NA	TGTGCCAGCAGCCCCGCCGGCCCCCAAGAGCAGTTCTTC	CASSPAGPQEQFF
NA	TRBV27	16	TRBJ1-6	NA	TGTGCCAGCAGTACCCGGGAGGCGAAAGTCGGATCACCCCTCCACTTT	CASSTREAKVGSPLHF
few	TRBV4-3	17	TRBJ2-2	NA	TGCGCCAGCAGCCAAGATCGGCGGTCTGGGGACACCGGGGAGCTGTTTTTT	CASSQDRRSGDTGELFF
many	TRBV7-6	15	TRBJ2-7	TRBD1	TGTGCCAGCAGCTTAGGGGACAGCCTCTCCTACGAGCAGTACTTC	CASSLGDSLSYEQYF
NA	TRBV11-1	16	TRBJ2-5	TRBD1	TGTGCCAGCAGCTTAGTGGGGACAGGGGCCCAAGAGACCCAGTACTTC	CASSLVGTGAQETQYF
NA	TRBV2	17	TRBJ2-6	NA	TGTGCCAGCAGTGGTCCGGGGTCCTCCTCTGGGGCCAACGTCCTGACTTTC	CASSGPGSSSGANVLTF
once	TRBV6-2/TRBV6-3	16	TRBJ2-5	TRBD2	TGTGCCAGCAGACGTTCCGGGACTAGCGGGGTAGAGACCCAGTACTTC	CASRRSGTSGVETQYF
few	TRBV4-3	16	TRBJ1-5	NA	TGCGCCAGCAGCCAAGATAAGGGGTTAAGCAATCAGCCCCAGCATTTT	CASSQDKGLSNQPQHF
NA	TRBV12-3/TRBV12-4	16	TRBJ2-3	TRBD1	TGTGCCAGCAGTTTAGAGGGGGCGCTTGGCACAGATACGCAGTATTTT	CASSLEGALGTDTQYF
NA	TRBV5-6	15	TRBJ1-5	NA	TGTGCCAACAGCTTTGGGGACCCGGTCAATCAGCCCCAGCATTTT	CANSFGDPVNQPQHF
many	TRBV11-3	13	TRBJ2-5	TRBD1	TGTGCCAGCAGCTCCGGGACAGAGGAGACCCAGTACTTC	CASSSGTEETQYF
NA	TRBV27	17	TRBJ2-2	NA	TGTGCCAGCAGCCTTACGTACCCGACAAGGAACACCGGGGAGCTGTTTTTT	CASSLTYPTRNTGELFF
NA	TRBV25-1	17	TRBJ2-6	NA	TGTGCCAGCAGTGAATCCCTCCTTGGGTCTGGGGCCAACGTCCTGACTTTC	CASSESLLGSGANVLTF
NA	TRBV6-5	14	TRBJ2-7	TRBD1	TGTGCCAGCAGTGTGGGGACAGACCCGTCCGAGCAGTACTTC	CASSVGTDPSEQYF
NA	TRBV4-1	15	TRBJ2-2	NA	TGCGCCAGCAGCCAAGATTACGGGAACACCGGGGAGCTGTTTTTT	CASSQDYGNTGELFF
NA	TRBV27	15	TRBJ2-7	NA	TGTGCCAGCAGTTTTTCCCCGACAGGGAGGTACGAGCAGTACTTC	CASSFSPTGRYEQYF
NA	TRBV5-3	15	TRBJ2-7	NA	TGTGCCAGCAGCTTGTTGGCAGGGAGCTCCTACGAGCAGTACTTC	CASSLLAGSSYEQYF
NA	TRBV19	14	TRBJ1-1	NA	TGTGCCAGTAGTATTGGGGTCGGTGTCACTGAAGCTTTCTTT	CASSIGVGVTEAFF
NA	TRBV20-1	15	TRBJ2-7	NA	TGCAGTGCTAGAGGGTCCGGACAGCGATTCTACGAGCAGTACTTC	CSARGSGQRFYEQYF
few	TRBV9	15	TRBJ2-6	NA	TGTGCCAGCACCGAGGGGGTATCCGGGGCCAACGTCCTGACTTTC	CASTEGVSGANVLTF
many	TRBV7-2	14	TRBJ1-4	TRBD1	TGTGCCAGCAGCTTAACAGGGGTTAATGAAAAACTGTTTTTT	CASSLTGVNEKLFF
NA	TRBV4-1	16	TRBJ2-1	TRBD1	TGCGCCAGCAGCCAAGATTTGACAGGGGCCCGAGGTGAGCAGTTCTTC	CASSQDLTGARGEQFF
NA	TRBV12-3/TRBV12-4	18	TRBJ2-6	NA	TGTGCCAGCAGTTTTCGGTCGGCTTCCCACTCTGGGGCCAACGTCCTGACTTTC	CASSFRSASHSGANVLTF